These 13 T cell receptor beta chains originate from one sample sequenced in a study of OX40 agonist ivuxolimab in advanced cancers. Generated by immunoSEQ multiplex PCR, the TCRdb table keeps only in-frame clones and is missing some. In the table there are tens of thousands of clones, 70% to 90% of which are singletons. Sequencing used CD4+ or CD8+ T cells sorted from blood, obtained in a trial of the OX40 agonist ivuxolimab. The source is an adult with an advanced solid tumor such as melanoma, head and neck, liver or kidney cancer.

The CDR3 DNA follows: TGTGCCAGCAGTGATTCCTCTAAGCAGTATTTT. This encodes CASSDSSKQYF. The chain employs TRBV25-1 and TRBJ2-3; D ambiguous. The germline V gene encodes CDR1 MGHDK and CDR2 SYGVNS. Trimming left V 3 bases short and J 11 bases short, with 9 bases between. The CDR3 has 11 amino acids. Combining the CDR3 with reference TRBV25-1 and TRBJ2-3 gives the whole variable domain EADIYQTPRYLVIGTGKKITLECSQTMGHDKMYWYQQDPGMELHLIHYSYGVNSTEKGDLSSESTVSRIRTEHFPLTLESARPSHTSQYLCASSDSSKQYFGPGTRLTVL.

The chain links TRBV29-1 to TRBJ1-4, with D unclear. This CDR3 is built from 14 residues. Germline loops: CDR1 SQVTM, CDR2 ANQGSEA. With 4 bases removed from V and 0 bases from J, the gap between germline ends came to 9 bases. In DNA form, the CDR3 reads TGCAGCGTTGCGGACGTTGCAACTAATGAAAAACTGTTTTTT. Its protein product is CSVADVATNEKLFF.

The chain is built from TRBV27 and TRBJ2-7; D gene uncertain. V dropped 4 bases and J dropped 3 bases, with 4 bases sitting between them. The germline V gene has CDR1 MNHEY and CDR2 SMNVEV (reference sequence). The CDR3 has 11 amino acids. For the CDR3, the DNA is TGTGCCAGCAGTTCATACTACGAGCAGTACTTC. Amino acids: CASSSYYEQYF.

The V and J genes are TRBV4-3 and TRBJ2-7; TRBD2 aligns across 12 bases. CDR3 length: 15 residues. Germline loops: CDR1 LGHNA, CDR2 YSLEER. J lost 2 bases, V lost 6 bases, and 5 bases had no gene match. DNA for the CDR3: TGCGCCAGCAGTCCTACTAGCGGGAGGACCTACGAGCAGTACTTC. Translation gives CASSPTSGRTYEQYF.

This clone was seen only a few times. This sequence joins TRBV7-8 and TRBJ1-1; a possible D gene is TRBD1 (5 bases). The V gene's germline CDR1 is SGHVS and CDR2 FQNEAQ. The CDR3 runs to 14 residues. The germline V and J ends were trimmed by 5 bases and 1 base, with 11 bases remaining between them. The CDR3 DNA sequence: TGTGCCAGCAGCCTCAGGGAGGCGAACACTGAAGCTTTCTTT. It codes for CASSLREANTEAFF.

CDR3 loop: CASSLEVIGLAGFFGFF. In DNA form, the CDR3 reads TGCGCCAGCAGCTTGGAGGTTATAGGACTAGCGGGATTTTTCGGGTTCTTC. V usage is TRBV5-1 and J usage is TRBJ2-1; TRBD2 matches 12 bases. The CDR3 covers 17 residues. Germline CDR1 reads SGHRS; CDR2 reads YFSETQ. The V gene end was trimmed by 0 bases and the J gene end by 15 bases; junction bases not matched to a gene: 16.

V gene TRBV7-9 combines with J gene TRBJ2-1; 8 bases line up with TRBD2. Germline V gene sequence: CDR1 SEHNR, CDR2 FQNEAQ (reference sequence). CDR3 length equals 17 residues. After removal of 4 bases from V and 0 bases from J, the junction contained 8 bases not matched to a gene. CDR3 nucleotide sequence: TGTGCCAGCAGCTGGTTAGCGGGGTCAAGCTCCTACAATGAGCAGTTCTTC. This gives the protein CASSWLAGSSSYNEQFF.

The rearrangement uses TRBV5-4 and TRBJ2-7; perhaps TRBD2 as D (6 bases). V gave up 0 bases and J gave up 4 bases, with 17 bases separating them. Germline CDR1 SGHNT, CDR2 YYREEE (reference sequence). The CDR3 has 16 amino acids. CDR3 sequence reads: CASSLGPGTHLYEQYF. Written as DNA, the CDR3 is TGTGCCAGCAGCTTGGGTCCCGGGACTCACCTTTACGAGCAGTACTTC.

The J gene is TRBJ2-1, the V gene TRBV2, with 11 bases that match TRBD2. The CDR3 length is 15 residues. Trimming at V came to 2 bases and at J to 10 bases, leaving 7 bases not matched to a gene. Germline V gives CDR1 SNHLY, CDR2 FYNNEI. The CDR3 loop reads CASSEYGTSGSEQFF. CDR3 in DNA: TGTGCCAGCAGTGAATATGGGACTAGCGGCAGCGAGCAGTTCTTC.

V usage is TRBV15 and J usage is TRBJ2-5, with D unresolved. The germline V gene encodes CDR1 LNHNV and CDR2 YYDKDF (reference sequence). V lost 0 bases, J lost 6 bases, and 11 bases lay in between. The CDR3 consists of 14 residues. The CDR3: CATSRDLSVKTQYF. For the CDR3, the DNA is TGTGCCACCAGCAGAGATCTCAGCGTGAAGACCCAGTACTTC. The complete variable domain, with remaining parts taken from reference TRBV15 and TRBJ2-5, reads DAMVIQNPRYQVTQFGKPVTLSCSQTLNHNVMYWYQQKSSQAPKLLFHYYDKDFNNEADTPDNFQSRRPNTSFCFLDIRSPGLGDTAMYLCATSRDLSVKTQYFGPGTRLLVL.

This sequence joins TRBV4-2 and TRBJ2-1, with TRBD1 as a possible D gene (7 bases). The CDR3 loop spans 15 amino acids. The germline gives CDR1 LGHNA, CDR2 YNFKEQ. Trimming left V 3 bases short and J 3 bases short, with 12 bases between. The CDR3 is CASSQEGTVYNEQFF. DNA for the CDR3: TGTGCCAGCAGCCAGGAGGGGACAGTCTACAATGAGCAGTTCTTC.

J is TRBJ1-1 and V is TRBV7-2, with a possible D match to TRBD1 (5 bases). Germline-derived CDR1 and CDR2 are SGHTA and FQGNSA. Trimming shortened V by 5 bases and J by 5 bases, and 18 bases separated the two germline ends. The CDR3 is made up of 15 amino acids. The CDR3 DNA follows: TGTGCCAGCAGCGTCTCAGGGTCCTTCGGGACTGAAGCTTTCTTT. It translates to CASSVSGSFGTEAFF.

This chain connects TRBV11-2 to TRBJ1-2; D uncertain. CDR3 length: 16 residues. V was trimmed by 5 bases and J by 5 bases, leaving 21 bases between them. Germline V gene data show CDR1 as SGHAT and CDR2 as FQNNGV. The CDR3: CASSPLGHLFRYGYTF. For the CDR3, the DNA is TGTGCCAGCAGCCCCCTAGGTCATCTATTTCGTTATGGCTACACCTTC. The complete variable domain, with remaining parts taken from reference TRBV11-2 and TRBJ1-2, reads EAGVAQSPRYKIIEKRQSVAFWCNPISGHATLYWYQQILGQGPKLLIQFQNNGVVDDSQLPKDRFSAERLKGVDSTLKIQPAKLEDSAVYLCASSPLGHLFRYGYTFGSGTRLTVV.